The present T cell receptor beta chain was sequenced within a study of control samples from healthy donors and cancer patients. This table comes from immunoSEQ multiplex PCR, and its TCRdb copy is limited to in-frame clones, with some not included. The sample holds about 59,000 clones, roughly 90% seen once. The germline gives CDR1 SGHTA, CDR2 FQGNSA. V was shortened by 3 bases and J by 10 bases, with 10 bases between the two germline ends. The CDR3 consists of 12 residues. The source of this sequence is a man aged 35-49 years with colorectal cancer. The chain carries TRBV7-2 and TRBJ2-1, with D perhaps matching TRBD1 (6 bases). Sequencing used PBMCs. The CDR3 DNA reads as TGTGCCAGCAGCTTTTTGGGGGCGGAGCAGTTCTTC. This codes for CASSFLGAEQFF.